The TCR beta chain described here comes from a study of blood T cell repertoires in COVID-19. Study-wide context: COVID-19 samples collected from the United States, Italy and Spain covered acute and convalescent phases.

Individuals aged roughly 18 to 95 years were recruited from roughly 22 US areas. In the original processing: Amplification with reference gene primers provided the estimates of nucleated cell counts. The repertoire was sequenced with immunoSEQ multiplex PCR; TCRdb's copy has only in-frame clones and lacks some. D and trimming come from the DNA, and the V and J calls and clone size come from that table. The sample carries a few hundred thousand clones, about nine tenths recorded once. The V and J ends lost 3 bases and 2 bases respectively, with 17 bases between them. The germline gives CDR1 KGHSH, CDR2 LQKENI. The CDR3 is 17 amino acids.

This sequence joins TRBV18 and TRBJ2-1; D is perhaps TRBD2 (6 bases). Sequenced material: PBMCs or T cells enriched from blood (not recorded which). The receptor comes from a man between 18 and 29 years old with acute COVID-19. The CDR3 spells CASSPRRGGKTYNEQFF. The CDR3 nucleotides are TGTGCCAGCTCACCTCGCCGGGGCGGGAAAACCTACAATGAGCAGTTCTTC.